This entry lists 26 T cell receptor beta chains sequenced from one sample in a study of shared clonotypes between healthy human individuals. Profiled with immunoSEQ multiplex PCR; TCRdb holds only in-frame clones, not every one. The table lists hundreds of thousands of clones, 73% of them singletons, with around 1.8% in the top ten. The sequenced sample was memory CD4+ T cells sorted from blood. Specified subset: CD45RA-negative fraction. These receptors originate from a woman under 40 in good health.

This chain joins TRBV30 and TRBJ1-1; no clear D. V lost 2 bases to trimming and J lost 1 base, with 8 bases between them. The CDR3 is 13 residues long. Germline V gives CDR1 GTSNPN, CDR2 SVGIG (reference sequence). The CDR3 bases are TGTGCCTGGAGTCGGACGGAGAACACTGAAGCTTTCTTT. Translating it yields CAWSRTENTEAFF.

Points on this clone: The same CDR3 is also encoded by other DNA sequences in this sample. V and J are TRBV5-1 and TRBJ2-7; D gene ambiguous. CDR1 SGHRS and CDR2 YFSETQ come from the germline V gene. The CDR3 extends over 16 amino acids. V was pared by 1 base and J by 1 base, with 15 bases between. The CDR3 nucleotides are TGCGCCAGCAGCTTGTCTTTCGGAGACCCGTCCTACGAGCAGTACTTC. This gives the protein CASSLSFGDPSYEQYF.

The chain is built from TRBV6-6 and TRBJ1-2, with a tentative D call TRBD1 (6 bases). Germline CDR1 and CDR2: MNHNY and SVGAGI (reference sequence). This CDR3 comprises 14 residues. Trimming took off 7 bases at V and 6 bases at J, with 18 bases between the two ends. CDR3 amino acids: CASIDSVGANGYTF. Written as DNA, the CDR3 is TGTGCCAGCATAGATTCCGTGGGGGCGAATGGCTACACCTTC.

J is TRBJ2-3 and V is TRBV5-4; 15 positions match TRBD2. CDR1 is SGHNT, CDR2 YYREEE, per germline (reference sequence). The CDR3 has 17 amino acids. Germline trimming cut 4 bases from V and 4 bases from J; bases unmatched to any gene: 7. In nucleotides, the CDR3 is TGTGCCAGCAGCGGGGGACTAGCGGGAGGAACGCCAGATACGCAGTATTTT. As protein: CASSGGLAGGTPDTQYF.

V usage is TRBV10-2 and J usage is TRBJ2-6, with D tentatively TRBD2 (6 bases). Germline V gene sequence: CDR1 WSHSY, CDR2 SAAADI. V lost 8 bases and J 1 base, leaving 9 bases between the germline ends. This CDR3 region has 14 residues. The CDR3 DNA sequence: TGCGCCAGCGGAGGGGCGTCTGGGGCCAACGTCCTGACTTTC. Translation: CASGGASGANVLTF.

This chain joins TRBV4-1 and TRBJ2-7; D may match TRBD1 or TRBD2 (6 bases each). Germline loops: CDR1 MGHRA, CDR2 YSYEKL. Trimming stripped 5 bases from V and 3 bases from J, with 17 bases between. This CDR3 spans 15 amino acids. This chain's CDR3 is CASSEGGVEVYEQYF. Written as DNA, the CDR3 is TGCGCCAGCAGCGAGGGGGGAGTGGAGGTCTACGAGCAGTACTTC.

V and J are TRBV28 and TRBJ1-5; TRBD1 might be the D (5 bases). Trimming pared 3 bases from V and 3 bases from J, leaving 15 bases between. The CDR3 contains 16 residues. Germline V lookup: CDR1 MDHEN, CDR2 SYDVKM. CDR3 residues: CASSFSGEGDNQPQHF. For the CDR3, the DNA is TGTGCCAGCAGTTTTTCGGGGGAAGGGGACAATCAGCCCCAGCATTTT.

This chain joins TRBV5-1 and TRBJ2-1; unclear D gene. Germline V gives CDR1 SGHRS, CDR2 YFSETQ. CDR3 length: 17 amino acids. V lost 0 bases and J lost 0, with 13 bases in between. The CDR3 DNA reads TGCGCCAGCAGCTTGGACGGCTCCGCGGCCTCCTACAATGAGCAGTTCTTC. It yields the protein CASSLDGSAASYNEQFF.

CDR3 region: CASSSGLSTDTQYF. DNA for the CDR3: TGTGCCAGCAGCTCGGGACTGAGCACAGATACGCAGTATTTT. V usage is TRBV5-6 and J usage is TRBJ2-3; tentatively, D is TRBD2 (6 bases). Trimming removed 3 bases from V and 0 bases from J, with 8 bases in between. The CDR3 sequence is 14 residues long. Germline V lookup: CDR1 SGHDT, CDR2 YYEEEE. Based on the CDR3 plus reference TRBV5-6 and TRBJ2-3, the full variable domain is DAGVTQSPTHLIKTRGQQVTLRCSPKSGHDTVSWYQQALGQGPQFIFQYYEEEERQRGNFPDRFSGHQFPNYSSELNVNALLLGDSALYLCASSSGLSTDTQYFGPGTRLTVL.

Concerning this clone itself: The same CDR3 arises from other DNA sequences in this sample as well. This rearrangement joins TRBV2 to TRBJ2-2, with D perhaps matching TRBD1 or TRBD2 (6 bases each). The V end was cut by 7 bases, the J end by 2 bases, with 11 bases between. Germline CDR1 is SNHLY and CDR2 is FYNNEI. The length of the CDR3 is 14 residues. CDR3 sequence reads: CASTRGRNTGELFF. DNA of the CDR3: TGTGCCAGCACCCGGGGGCGTAACACCGGGGAGCTGTTTTTT.

This chain uses TRBV6-6 with TRBJ2-3; 9 bases line up with TRBD1. This CDR3 is 16 amino acids long. In germline, CDR1 is MNHNY, CDR2 SVGAGI (reference sequence). V shed 1 base, J shed 5 bases, and the junction held 7 bases outside the gene matches. The CDR3: CASSYLPGQGGDTQYF. The DNA of the CDR3 is TGTGCCAGCAGTTACTTACCGGGACAGGGTGGAGATACGCAGTATTTT.

This sequence joins TRBV6-5 and TRBJ1-3, with 7 bases lining up with TRBD1. Germline CDR1 reads MNHEY; CDR2 reads SVGAGI. The length of the CDR3 is 15 residues. V lost 6 bases and J lost 0; bases outside the gene matches: 5. CDR3 coding DNA: TGTGCCAGCAGACCGGGACAGCTCTCTGGAAACACCATATATTTT. Protein product: CASRPGQLSGNTIYF.

The chain combines TRBV6-5 with TRBJ1-1; D ambiguous. The CDR3 extends over 13 amino acids. Trimming cost V 4 bases and J 1 base, with 7 bases left between them. The germline gives CDR1 MNHEY, CDR2 SVGAGI. The CDR3 sequence is CASSLEGNTEAFF. CDR3 bases: TGTGCCAGCAGTTTAGAGGGGAACACTGAAGCTTTCTTT.

This clone was seen once. The chain employs TRBV4-1 and TRBJ2-2; tentative D call: TRBD2 (6 bases). The V end was cut by 1 base, the J end by 7 bases, with 10 bases between. The CDR3 is 14 residues long. CDR1 is MGHRA and CDR2 is YSYEKL in the germline V gene. CDR3 sequence reads: CASSQGGDIGELFF. CDR3 coding DNA: TGCGCCAGCAGCCAAGGGGGGGATATCGGGGAGCTGTTTTTT.

This clone was seen only once. V gene TRBV29-1 combines with J gene TRBJ1-1, with D hard to call. The CDR3 length is 11 residues. The germline CDR1 and CDR2 sequences are SQVTM and ANQGSEA. V gave up 4 bases and J gave up 7 bases, with 10 bases separating them. The CDR3 is CSVARQHEAFF. CDR3 DNA: TGCAGCGTTGCAAGGCAGCATGAAGCTTTCTTT.

This clone occurred once. The chain combines TRBV7-9 with TRBJ2-3; 12 positions match TRBD2. The ends lost 5 bases at V and 8 bases at J; junction bases unmatched: 8. The CDR3 sequence is 15 residues long. The germline gives CDR1 SEHNR, CDR2 FQNEAQ (reference sequence). The CDR3 is CASSDRLAGDGTQYF. For the CDR3, the DNA is TGTGCCAGCAGCGACCGACTAGCGGGAGACGGTACGCAGTATTTT.

The J gene is TRBJ1-5, the V gene TRBV6-1; 7 positions match TRBD1. This CDR3 spans 15 amino acids. Germline V gene lookup returns CDR1 MNHNS and CDR2 SASEGT. The J segment lost 4 bases and the V segment lost 3 bases, leaving 6 bases of the junction unmatched. This CDR3 is CASSDGTARNQPQHF. The CDR3 coding sequence is TGTGCCAGCAGTGACGGGACAGCCAGGAATCAGCCCCAGCATTTT.

The gene calls are TRBV15 and TRBJ2-7; D possibly corresponds to TRBD2 (6 bases). The CDR3 loop spans 14 amino acids. Per germline, CDR1 LNHNV and CDR2 YYDKDF (reference sequence). V was trimmed by 0 bases and J by 8 bases, leaving 14 bases between them. The CDR3 here is CATSRDSGLPQQYF. CDR3 sequence (DNA): TGTGCCACCAGCAGAGATAGTGGACTACCACAGCAGTACTTC. Combining the CDR3 with reference TRBV15 and TRBJ2-7 gives the whole variable domain DAMVIQNPRYQVTQFGKPVTLSCSQTLNHNVMYWYQQKSSQAPKLLFHYYDKDFNNEADTPDNFQSRRPNTSFCFLDIRSPGLGDTAMYLCATSRDSGLPQQYFGPGTRLTVT.

This sequence joins TRBV29-1 and TRBJ2-1; D call uncertain. There are 14 residues in the CDR3. The ends were cut back, 4 bases at V and 0 bases at J, with 10 bases in the middle. Germline lookup yields CDR1 SQVTM and CDR2 ANQGSEA. The CDR3 DNA reads as TGCAGCGTTGGGCACTCCCCCTCCTACAATGAGCAGTTCTTC. Translating gives CSVGHSPSYNEQFF.

Points on this clone: At one end the junction does not follow the germline gene, possibly because of a read error. The chain employs TRBV28 and TRBJ2-3; possible D gene TRBD2, 6 bases. The germline V gene encodes CDR1 MDHEN and CDR2 SYDVKM. The CDR3 consists of 12 residues. For the CDR3, the DNA is TGTGCCAGCAGTTTAAACGATTATGGAGGGAGTTTT. It codes for CASSLNDYGGSF.

The V call is TRBV9, the J call TRBJ2-5; TRBD2 agrees at 8 bases. The CDR3 has 17 amino acids. The germline gives CDR1 SGDLS, CDR2 YYNGEE. Germline trimming cut 2 bases from V and 5 bases from J; bases unmatched to any gene: 14. Written as DNA, the CDR3 is TGTGCCAGCAGCGTCGGGACACAACTAGCGGTGGGGGAGACCCAGTACTTC. Encoded protein: CASSVGTQLAVGETQYF.

V and J are TRBV6-6 and TRBJ1-2, with unresolved D. In germline, CDR1 is MNHNY, CDR2 SVGAGI (reference sequence). Trimming cost V 6 bases and J 8 bases, with 19 bases left between them. The CDR3 has 14 residues. CDR3 sequence (DNA): TGTGCCAGCAGCAAAACCGTCGGGCTAAAAGGCTACACCTTC. It codes for CASSKTVGLKGYTF.

On this clone itself: This may come from a read error, since a much larger clone is one base off. The chain recombines TRBV7-8 with TRBJ1-3; 8 bases are shared with TRBD1. This CDR3 has 14 residues. J was trimmed by 2 bases and V by 5 bases; bases with no gene match: 2. The germline V gene has CDR1 SGHVS and CDR2 FQNEAQ. Here the CDR3 reads CASSPQGAGNTIYF. CDR3 nucleotides: TGTGCCAGCAGCCCACAGGGGGCTGGAAACACCATATATTTT.

The chain uses TRBV5-1 and TRBJ1-1; D ambiguous. CDR1 and CDR2 from the germline V gene are SGHRS and YFSETQ. The V and J ends lost 0 bases and 1 base respectively, with 7 bases between them. The CDR3 contains 14 residues. DNA for the CDR3: TGCGCCAGCAGCTTGGGTTGGGGGAACACTGAAGCTTTCTTT. Protein: CASSLGWGNTEAFF.

The chain employs TRBV18 and TRBJ2-7; 8 bases fit TRBD1. The CDR3 spans 16 residues. Germline V gene data show CDR1 as KGHSH and CDR2 as LQKENI. The ends lost 0 bases at V and 3 bases at J; junction bases unmatched: 7. CDR3 bases: TGTGCCAGCTCACCACCCGGGCAGGGGGCTTTCTACGAGCAGTACTTC. Its protein is CASSPPGQGAFYEQYF.

The chain joins TRBV28 to TRBJ2-1; D is unresolved. The germline V gene encodes CDR1 MDHEN and CDR2 SYDVKM. The germline V and J ends were trimmed by 6 bases and 6 bases, with 15 bases remaining between them. CDR3 length equals 14 residues. The DNA for the CDR3 is TGTGCCAGCAGCTGGGTAGGTCCCGTCAATGAGCAGTTCTTC. It codes for CASSWVGPVNEQFF.